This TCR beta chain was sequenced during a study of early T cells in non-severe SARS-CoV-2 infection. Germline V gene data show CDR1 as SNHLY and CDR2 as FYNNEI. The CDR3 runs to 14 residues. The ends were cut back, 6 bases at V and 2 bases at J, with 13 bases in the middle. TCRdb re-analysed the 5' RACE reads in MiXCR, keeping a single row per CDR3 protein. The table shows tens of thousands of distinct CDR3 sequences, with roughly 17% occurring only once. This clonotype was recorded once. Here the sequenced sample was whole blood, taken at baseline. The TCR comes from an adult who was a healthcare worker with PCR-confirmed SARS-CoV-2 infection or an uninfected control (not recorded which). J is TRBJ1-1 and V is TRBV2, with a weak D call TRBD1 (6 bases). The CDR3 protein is CASRVQGRNTEAFF. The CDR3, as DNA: TGTGCCAGCAGGGTACAGGGTAGAAACACTGAAGCTTTCTTT.